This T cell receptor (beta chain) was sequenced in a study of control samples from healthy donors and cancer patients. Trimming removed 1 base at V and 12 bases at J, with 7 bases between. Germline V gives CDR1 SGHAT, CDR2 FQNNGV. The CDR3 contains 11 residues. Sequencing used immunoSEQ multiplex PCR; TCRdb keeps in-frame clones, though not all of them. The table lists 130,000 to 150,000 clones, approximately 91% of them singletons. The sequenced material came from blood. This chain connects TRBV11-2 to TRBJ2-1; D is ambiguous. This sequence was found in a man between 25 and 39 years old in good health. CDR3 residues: CASSLGTWQFF. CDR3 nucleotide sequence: TGTGCCAGCAGCTTAGGTACTTGGCAGTTCTTC.